This is a list of T cell receptor beta chains from one sample in a study of CD8 T cells in ankylosing spondylitis. Via MiXCR, TCRdb re-called the 5' RACE reads, giving one row per CDR3 protein. The sample comprises 750,000 to 850,000 distinct CDR3 sequences, approximately 12% of which are singletons, and less than 0.65% rests with the top ten. Sequences were obtained from blood, either unsorted or a sorted T cell fraction (not recorded which). The receptors were gathered from a male donor with ankylosing spondylitis. The CDR3 runs from the conserved cysteine through the conserved F or W. The D gene is left open where the match is weak. Some rows mark clone size as missing; the rest say once, few, many or name a class of expanded clone.

v_gene	j_gene	d_gene	abundance	CDR3nt	CDR3aa
TRBV7-2	TRBJ2-7	TRBD2	NA	TGTGCCAGCAGCACCCGGACTAGCGGGGGGGCCTTCTACGAGCAGTACTTC	CASSTRTSGGAFYEQYF
TRBV11-2	TRBJ1-2	NA	few	TGTGCCAGCAGCCCAGGGCTATACAACTATGGCTACACCTTC	CASSPGLYNYGYTF
TRBV20-1	TRBJ2-7	TRBD1	few	TGCAGTGCTAGACGATGGGACAGGGTATCCTCTTACGAGCAGTACTTC	CSARRWDRVSSYEQYF
TRBV4-2	TRBJ1-1	TRBD1	few	TGTGCCAGCAGCCAAGATCAAAGGGACAGGGTTTTCCCTATGAACACTGAAGCTTTCTTT	CASSQDQRDRVFPMNTEAFF
TRBV7-9	TRBJ2-7	NA	NA	TGTGCCAGCAGCTTATGGGGCTCCTACGAGCAGTACTTC	CASSLWGSYEQYF
TRBV20-1	TRBJ2-3	TRBD2	few	TGCAGTGCTGCTTCTAGCGGGGGGGCCACTAGCACAGATACGCAGTATTTT	CSAASSGGATSTDTQYF
TRBV4-3	TRBJ2-2	NA	few	TGCGCCAGCAGCCAAGACCTCACTGACTGGGCCGGGGAGCTGTTTTTT	CASSQDLTDWAGELFF
TRBV10-3	TRBJ1-4	TRBD1	NA	TGTGCCATCGGGCGGGACAGTCTTCCTGGGAAACTGTTTTTT	CAIGRDSLPGKLFF
TRBV20-1	TRBJ2-3	NA	NA	TGCAGTGCTAGAGACGTTCCGGATACGCAGTATTTT	CSARDVPDTQYF
TRBV12-3/TRBV12-4	TRBJ2-2	NA	NA	TGTGCCGTGGTGACCCAGCCAGGGGGGACGACCGGGGAGCTGTTTTTT	CAVVTQPGGTTGELFF
TRBV11-3	TRBJ2-3	NA	NA	TGTGCCAGCAGCCAGGACGGGGGACCGAGCACAGATACGCAGTATTTT	CASSQDGGPSTDTQYF
TRBV20-1	TRBJ2-5	NA	few	TGCAGCGCCGTAAAATCACTGCAACAAGAGACCCAGTACTTC	CSAVKSLQQETQYF
TRBV28	TRBJ2-5	TRBD2	few	TGTGCCAGCAGTTTAGCTGGACTAGCGGGGGAAGAGACCCAGTACTTC	CASSLAGLAGEETQYF
TRBV12-3/TRBV12-4	TRBJ2-5	TRBD2	few	TGTGCCAGCAGTTTATTAGCGGGCAACCAAGAGACCCAGTACTTC	CASSLLAGNQETQYF
TRBV7-2	TRBJ2-1	TRBD1	NA	TGTGCCAGCAGCCTACACCGGGACAGGGGGTTCTTC	CASSLHRDRGFF
TRBV4-3	TRBJ2-4	NA	NA	TGCGCCAGCAGCCAAGGTTCTGGGAGCATTCAGTACTTC	CASSQGSGSIQYF
TRBV20-1	TRBJ2-7	TRBD1	few	TGCAGTGCTAGAGATAACAGGGGGGCCTACGAGCAGTACTTC	CSARDNRGAYEQYF
TRBV4-1	TRBJ1-3	NA	few	TGCGCCAGCAGCCAACCTACTAAAGGGTCCTCTGGAAACACCATATATTTT	CASSQPTKGSSGNTIYF
TRBV5-1	TRBJ2-1	NA	few	TGCGCCAGCAGCTTGGATGTTGGGGCGGAGCAGTTCTTC	CASSLDVGAEQFF
TRBV7-2	TRBJ2-7	NA	NA	TGTGCCAGCAGCTTAGTTAGAGGGAGGAGCTCCTACGAGCAGTACTTC	CASSLVRGRSSYEQYF
TRBV4-3	TRBJ1-2	NA	NA	TGCGCCAGCAGCCAAGAAGGAGGGGCCAAAGGGGGTGGCTACACCTTC	CASSQEGGAKGGGYTF
TRBV29-1	TRBJ2-5	NA	many	TGCAGCGTGGATCAGACAGGTCAAGAGACCCAGTACTTC	CSVDQTGQETQYF
TRBV5-1	TRBJ2-7	NA	few	TGCGCCAGCAGGGCGGGACCCACGGAGTACGAGCAGTACTTC	CASRAGPTEYEQYF
TRBV7-2	TRBJ1-6	TRBD1	many	TGTGCCAGCAGCCCACCGGGACAGGGTGCCTCACCCCTCCACTTT	CASSPPGQGASPLHF
TRBV2	TRBJ2-7	NA	NA	TGTGCCAGCATTTCGACAGTCAGCTCCTACGAGCAGTACTTC	CASISTVSSYEQYF
TRBV13	TRBJ2-1	TRBD1	NA	TGTGCCAGCAGCCCCTTCGACAGGGACTACAATGAGCAGTTCTTC	CASSPFDRDYNEQFF
TRBV12-3/TRBV12-4	TRBJ1-5	NA	few	TGTGCCAGCAGCCCGCTTGGGGGGATTCATCAGCCCCAGCATTTT	CASSPLGGIHQPQHF
TRBV12-5	TRBJ2-3	TRBD2	NA	TGTGCTAGTGGTCCGGGACTAGCGGTTAGCACAGATACGCAGTATTTT	CASGPGLAVSTDTQYF
TRBV18	TRBJ2-3	NA	few	TGTGCCAGCTCACCAGCAGAGAGCACAGATACGCAGTATTTT	CASSPAESTDTQYF
TRBV2	TRBJ2-1	NA	many	TGTGCCAGCAGTGTGGGCCCAGCTCAGGAGCAGTTCTTC	CASSVGPAQEQFF
TRBV7-2	TRBJ2-3	NA	NA	TGTGCCAGCAGCCCTGGACAGCCCCTATCAGATACGCAGTATTTT	CASSPGQPLSDTQYF
TRBV5-1	TRBJ2-7	TRBD1	many	TGCGCCAGCAGCGGAGGACAGGGTTTACCCTACGAGCAGTACTTC	CASSGGQGLPYEQYF
TRBV27	TRBJ2-3	TRBD2	NA	TGTGCCAGCAGGAAGCGGGGGGGAGAATACACAGATACGCAGTATTTT	CASRKRGGEYTDTQYF
TRBV20-1	TRBJ2-7	NA	few	TGCAGTGCTAGACAAGGCGGAAAATTACCTAACGAGCAGTACTTC	CSARQGGKLPNEQYF
TRBV5-1	TRBJ2-5	NA	NA	TGCGCCAGCGGGGAACAGGGAGGAGAGACCCAGTACTTC	CASGEQGGETQYF
TRBV3-1	TRBJ2-5	TRBD2	NA	TGTGCCAGCAGCCTAGGCGGACTAGCGATTTTGGGGACCCAGTACTTC	CASSLGGLAILGTQYF
TRBV20-1	TRBJ2-7	TRBD2	NA	TGCAGTGCTAGAGCCGAAACGGGAGGGGTGGGCAAGCAGTACTTC	CSARAETGGVGKQYF
TRBV11-2	TRBJ2-3	TRBD2	NA	TGTGCCAGCAGCCTACTGGCCCAAATAGCGGGGATCACAGATACGCAGTATTTT	CASSLLAQIAGITDTQYF
TRBV20-1	TRBJ2-4	TRBD1	few	TGCAGTGCCCCCAGGGACAGGGGAAACATTCAGTACTTC	CSAPRDRGNIQYF
TRBV5-5	TRBJ2-7	TRBD1	few	TGTGCCAGCAGCTTGGGGCCGGGACAGCGCTCCTACGAGCAGTACTTC	CASSLGPGQRSYEQYF
TRBV29-1	TRBJ2-1	TRBD2	many	TGCAGCGTTGATGGACTAGCGGGAGGGTACAATGAGCAGTTCTTC	CSVDGLAGGYNEQFF
TRBV5-1	TRBJ2-1	NA	many	TGCGCCAGCAGTCGCAACCCGGGGGAGTGGATCAATGAGCAGTTCTTC	CASSRNPGEWINEQFF
TRBV20-1	TRBJ1-2	TRBD1	many	TGCAGTGCTTCGGACAGGGTGAGGGGCTACACCTTC	CSASDRVRGYTF
TRBV6-2/TRBV6-3	TRBJ2-5	TRBD2	few	TGTGCCAGCAGTTACTCGGCACTAGCGGGAGGATGGCAAGAGACCCAGTACTTC	CASSYSALAGGWQETQYF
TRBV9	TRBJ1-2	NA	NA	TGTGCCAGCAGCGTAGTTTCCGATAACTATGGCTACACCTTC	CASSVVSDNYGYTF
TRBV4-2	TRBJ2-1	NA	few	TGTGCCAGCAGCCAACAAGCGGCTTTTGATGAGCAGTTCTTC	CASSQQAAFDEQFF
TRBV12-3/TRBV12-4	TRBJ1-2	TRBD1	NA	TGTGCCAGCAGTCCGACAGGGAATAACTATGGCTACACCTTC	CASSPTGNNYGYTF
TRBV20-1	TRBJ2-1	NA	few	TGCAGTGCTCCAAGACTGTACAATGAGCAGTTCTTC	CSAPRLYNEQFF
TRBV4-3	TRBJ2-5	TRBD1	NA	TGCGCCAGCAGCCTAGGAGACAGGGACAATTCCGAGACCCAGTACTTC	CASSLGDRDNSETQYF
TRBV20-1	TRBJ1-1	NA	many	TGCAGTGCTCAATTAGAGACAGCGAACACTGAAGCTTTCTTT	CSAQLETANTEAFF
TRBV5-1	TRBJ2-5	TRBD1	NA	TGCGCCAGCAGCCAGGGACAGGGGACTTGGGAGACCCAGTACTTC	CASSQGQGTWETQYF
TRBV18	TRBJ2-1	TRBD2	NA	TGTGCCAGCTCACCACCGGGACTAGCGGAATCCAATGAGCAGTTCTTC	CASSPPGLAESNEQFF
TRBV6-1	TRBJ2-6	NA	NA	TGTGCCAGCACGCCCCGTCGGACATTGATCTCTGGGGCCAACGTCCTGACTTTC	CASTPRRTLISGANVLTF
TRBV28	TRBJ2-3	NA	NA	TGTGCCAGCAGTGGCGGCCGGAGGACAGATACGCAGTATTTT	CASSGGRRTDTQYF
TRBV29-1	TRBJ2-4	NA	many	TGCAGCGCCTCCTTAGCCAAAAACATTCAGTACTTC	CSASLAKNIQYF